These 27 T cell receptor beta chains were sequenced from one sample in a study of vaccination and CD4 T cells after COVID-19. Specified treatment: approximately 9-day PBMC culture with coronavirus spike peptide pools or control peptides (ViraFEST assay). Gathering of the CD4+ T cells, from the unexposed donor, took place before the COVID-19 pandemic (2011-2018). The antigens of these receptors remain unknown. Oncomine TCR Beta short-read sequencing was applied to DNA from cultured CD4+ T cells. Investigators obtained genomic DNA by extraction from cultured CD4+ T cells. From the PCR reads, TCRdb called clonotypes with MiXCR, one entry per CDR3 protein. The sample has 9,500 to 11,000 distinct CDR3 sequences, approximately 31% seen once; the top ten hold approximately 13%. The sample taken for sequencing was CD4+ T cells from blood, cultured in vitro. The receptors were gathered from a human donor in good health.

About this clonotype itself: Given a much more abundant clone one base away, this may be a read error. This CDR3 is CANSEWGSGTEAFF. For the CDR3, the DNA is TGTGCCAACAGTGAGTGGGGCTCGGGCACTGAAGCTTTCTTT. This chain connects TRBV2 to TRBJ1-1, with a weak D call TRBD1 (5 bases). The germline gives CDR1 SNHLY, CDR2 FYNNEI. This CDR3 spans 14 amino acids. Filled out from reference TRBV2 and TRBJ1-1, the complete variable domain reads EPEVTQTPSHQVTQMGQEVILRCVPISNHLYFYWYRQILGQKVEFLVSFYNNEISEKSEIFDDQFSVERPDGSNFTLKIRSTKLEDSAMYFCANSEWGSGTEAFFGQGTRLTVV.

The rearrangement joins TRBV30 to TRBJ1-2, with 9 bases that match TRBD1. The CDR3 sequence is 15 residues long. The V gene end was trimmed by 3 bases and the J gene end by 3 bases; junction bases not matched to a gene: 8. CDR1 and CDR2 (germline): GTSNPN, SVGIG (reference sequence). The CDR3 bases are TGTGCCTGGAGAATGGGACAGGGAGTAGACTATGGCTACACCTTC. Translating it yields CAWRMGQGVDYGYTF. Looking up the rest from reference TRBV30 and TRBJ1-2 gives the full variable domain: SQTIHQWPATLVQPVGSPLSLECTVEGTSNPNLYWYRQAAGRGLQLLFYSVGIGQISSEVPQNLSASRPQDRQFILSSKKLLLSDSGFYLCAWRMGQGVDYGYTFGSGTRLTVV.

The gene calls are TRBV6-1 and TRBJ2-2; TRBD1 aligns across 7 bases. The CDR3 sequence is 14 residues long. Germline V gene lookup returns CDR1 MNHNS and CDR2 SASEGT. V was clipped by 4 bases and J by 4 bases; unmatched bases: 3. The CDR3 bases are TGTGCCAGCAGTGCCGACAGGGCCACCGGGGAGCTGTTTTTT. Translated, it gives CASSADRATGELFF.

The chain links TRBV19 to TRBJ2-7; 7 bases are a match to TRBD1. V lost 5 bases to trimming and J lost 4 bases; unmatched junction nucleotides: 5. The CDR3 runs to 13 residues. Germline CDR1 is LNHDA and CDR2 is SQIVND (reference sequence). The CDR3 protein is CASSVRDSYEQYF. In nucleotides, the CDR3 is TGTGCCAGTAGTGTCAGGGACAGTTACGAGCAGTACTTC.

This chain joins TRBV6-2 or TRBV6-3 and TRBJ2-3; TRBD2 might be the D (6 bases). V was pared by 2 bases and J by 4 bases, with 10 bases between. In germline, CDR1 is MNHEY, CDR2 SVGEGT. The CDR3 contains 14 residues. This CDR3 reads CASSYETRADTQYF. The DNA for the CDR3 is TGTGCCAGCAGTTACGAGACTAGGGCAGATACGCAGTATTTT.

This sequence joins TRBV10-2 and TRBJ2-5; 10 bases align to TRBD2. The CDR3 has 15 residues. Per the germline V gene, CDR1 is WSHSY and CDR2 is SAAADI. The V gene end was trimmed by 7 bases and the J gene end by 4 bases; junction bases not matched to a gene: 9. CDR3 residues: CASKGLAGAPETQYF. The CDR3 coding sequence is TGCGCCAGCAAGGGTCTAGCGGGAGCCCCAGAGACCCAGTACTTC.

V usage is TRBV6-2 or TRBV6-3 and J usage is TRBJ2-1; TRBD2 matches at 9 bases. The CDR3 has 15 residues. The germline V gene has CDR1 MNHEY and CDR2 SVGEGT. J gave up 3 bases and V 6 bases, and 6 bases lay outside the gene matches. Here the CDR3 DNA reads TGTGCCAGCAGCCAACTAGCGGGCCTCTACAATGAGCAGTTCTTC. Amino acids: CASSQLAGLYNEQFF.

This chain connects TRBV29-1 to TRBJ2-7, with 10 positions matching TRBD2. The CDR3 totals 15 residues. In germline, CDR1 is SQVTM, CDR2 ANQGSEA. Germline trimming cut 0 bases from V and 4 bases from J; bases unmatched to any gene: 6. The DNA for the CDR3 is TGCAGCGTTGAAGACCCAGCGGGAGGGCCATACGAGCAGTACTTC. Its translation is CSVEDPAGGPYEQYF.

The chain joins TRBV20-1 to TRBJ2-1, with D perhaps TRBD1 (5 bases). The CDR3 contains 14 residues. Looked up from germline, CDR1 is DFQATT and CDR2 is SNEGSKA (reference sequence). The V end was cut by 3 bases, the J end by 6 bases, with 15 bases between. Here the CDR3 DNA reads TGCAGTGCTAGCGACTCCCCAGGGCTCAATGAGCAGTTCTTC. This translates into CSASDSPGLNEQFF.

V gene TRBV7-3 combines with J gene TRBJ2-2; 9 bases align to TRBD1. CDR1 SGHTA and CDR2 FQGTGA come from the germline V gene. Trimming removed 6 bases from V and 6 bases from J; junction bases left unmatched: 5. This CDR3 spans 14 amino acids. CDR3 sequence (DNA): TGTGCCAGCAGAAAGGGGACAGGGTCCGGGGAGCTGTTTTTT. As protein: CASRKGTGSGELFF. The whole variable domain, remainder taken from reference TRBV7-3 and TRBJ2-2, is GAGVSQTPSNKVTEKGKYVELRCDPISGHTALYWYRQSLGQGPEFLIYFQGTGAADDSGLPNDRFFAVRPEGSVSTLKIQRTERGDSAVYLCASRKGTGSGELFFGEGSRLTVL.

The chain has TRBV27 and TRBJ1-2; 8 nucleotides align to TRBD1. The ends lost 5 bases at V and 4 bases at J; junction bases unmatched: 6. The germline gives CDR1 MNHEY, CDR2 SMNVEV (reference sequence). The CDR3 is 14 amino acids. CDR3 protein: CASSPGQGSYGYTF. The CDR3, as DNA: TGTGCCAGCAGTCCAGGACAGGGTTCCTATGGCTACACCTTC.

This clonotype is large in the sample. V and J are TRBV24-1 and TRBJ1-1; 7 bases map to TRBD1. CDR1 is KGHDR, CDR2 SFDVKD, per germline. With V trimmed by 4 bases and J by 5 bases, 6 bases remained unmatched. The CDR3 extends over 14 amino acids. CDR3 sequence (DNA): TGTGCCACCAGTGAACCGGGACAGAGGACTGAAGCTTTCTTT. It specifies CATSEPGQRTEAFF.

The V gene is TRBV6-4, the J gene TRBJ1-4, with D tentatively TRBD1 (6 bases). The CDR3 is 14 residues long. V was pared by 4 bases and J by 8 bases, with 14 bases between. Per germline, CDR1 MRHNA and CDR2 SNTAGT. The CDR3 DNA reads TGTGCCAGCAGTGCCCGGGCAGGGGAGGAAAAACTGTTTTTT. Residues: CASSARAGEEKLFF.

The chain is built from TRBV7-2 and TRBJ1-3; unclear D gene. The CDR3 covers 15 residues. V lost 4 bases and J lost 2, with 12 bases in between. Germline V lookup: CDR1 SGHTA, CDR2 FQGNSA. The DNA for the CDR3 is TGTGCCAGCAGCTCGGATATGGTGACTGGAAACACCATATATTTT. Translating it yields CASSSDMVTGNTIYF. The full variable domain, with the rest looked up from reference TRBV7-2 and TRBJ1-3, is GAGVSQSPSNKVTEKGKDVELRCDPISGHTALYWYRQSLGQGLEFLIYFQGNSAPDKSGLPSDRFSAERTGGSVSTLTIQRTQQEDSAVYLCASSSDMVTGNTIYFGEGSWLTVV.

This clonotype is deemed medium-sized (0.01 to 0.1%). This chain uses TRBV15 with TRBJ2-5, with D perhaps matching TRBD1 (6 bases). CDR3 length equals 12 residues. The V and J ends lost 0 bases and 9 bases respectively, with 8 bases between them. CDR1 and CDR2 (germline): LNHNV, YYDKDF (reference sequence). The CDR3 nucleotides read TGTGCCACCAGCAGAGATACAGGGCCCCAGTACTTC. Its translation is CATSRDTGPQYF.

This clonotype was detected only a few times. The chain's CDR3 is CASSEGTTSTDTQYF. CDR3 in DNA: TGTGCCAGCAGTGAGGGAACGACCAGCACAGATACGCAGTATTTT. The gene calls are TRBV6-4 and TRBJ2-3; D remains unclear. The germline gives CDR1 MRHNA, CDR2 SNTAGT. V lost 3 bases to trimming and J lost 0 bases, with 10 bases between them. The length of the CDR3 is 15 residues.

This clonotype has a handful of counts. The chain uses TRBV10-3 and TRBJ1-5, with D uncertain. V lost 2 bases, J lost 7 bases, and 9 bases lay in between. The CDR3 spans 13 residues. CDR1 ENHRY and CDR2 SYGVKD come from the germline V gene. The CDR3 DNA follows: TGTGCCATCAGTGAGATGGTGGAACAGCCCCAGCATTTT. This sequence encodes CAISEMVEQPQHF.

The chain links TRBV15 to TRBJ2-7, with a weak D call TRBD2 (5 bases). The CDR3 is made up of 14 amino acids. The V gene's germline CDR1 is LNHNV and CDR2 YYDKDF (reference sequence). Deletions cut 0 bases from V and 0 bases from J, with 6 bases between. CDR3 loop: CATSREGSSYEQYF. Here the CDR3 DNA reads TGTGCCACCAGCAGAGAAGGGAGCTCCTACGAGCAGTACTTC.

The J gene is TRBJ2-2, the V gene TRBV5-1, with no clear D. Germline CDR1 and CDR2: SGHRS and YFSETQ. The V and J ends lost 2 bases and 8 bases respectively, with 4 bases between them. This CDR3 spans 11 amino acids. The CDR3 reads CASSFTGELFF. For the CDR3, the DNA is TGCGCCAGCAGCTTCACGGGGGAGCTGTTTTTT.

In the case of this clonotype: An end of the junction does not agree with germline; a read error may underlie this. The chain recombines TRBV11-2 with TRBJ2-5; 8 bases fit TRBD1. This CDR3 comprises 14 residues. Germline values: CDR1 SGHAT, CDR2 FQNNGV. The CDR3 nucleotides are TGTGCCAGCAACTTAGGGACAGGCCAAGAGACCCAGTACTTC. Its protein is CASNLGTGQETQYF.

This clonotype was observed a few times. The V and J genes are TRBV27 and TRBJ2-6; 10 bases match TRBD1. Germline trimming cut 5 bases from V and 2 bases from J; bases unmatched to any gene: 6. The CDR3 runs 17 residues. Germline CDR1 and CDR2: MNHEY and SMNVEV (reference sequence). CDR3 loop: CASSPGTGVPGANVLTF. For the CDR3, the DNA is TGTGCCAGCAGTCCTGGGACAGGGGTGCCTGGGGCCAACGTCCTGACTTTC.

The rearrangement joins TRBV24-1 to TRBJ2-1; either TRBD1 or TRBD2 may supply D (6 bases each). Germline V CDR1 and CDR2: KGHDR, SFDVKD. V dropped 1 base and J dropped 8 bases, with 14 bases sitting between them. The CDR3 runs to 15 residues. CDR3 nucleotides: TGTGCCACCAGTGATTTCGGCAGGGGAGGCGATGAGCAGTTCTTC. Translation: CATSDFGRGGDEQFF.

This clonotype was detected a few times. The chain employs TRBV7-9 and TRBJ1-2, with unresolved D. Trimming removed 6 bases at V and 4 bases at J, with 9 bases between. CDR1 and CDR2 from the germline V gene are SEHNR and FQNEAQ (reference sequence). The CDR3 runs 12 residues. The CDR3 sequence: CASSNTPYGYTF. The CDR3 DNA reads as TGTGCCAGCAGTAATACTCCCTATGGCTACACCTTC. Drawing the rest from reference TRBV7-9 and TRBJ1-2, the complete variable domain is DTGVSQNPRHKITKRGQNVTFRCDPISEHNRLYWYRQTLGQGPEFLTYFQNEAQLEKSRLLSDRFSAERPKGSFSTLEIQRTEQGDSAMYLCASSNTPYGYTFGSGTRLTVV.

This clonotype was seen more than once but under ten times. This rearrangement joins TRBV6-1 to TRBJ1-2, with D tentatively TRBD1 (5 bases). The V end was cut by 9 bases, the J end by 2 bases, with 19 bases between. CDR1 and CDR2 from the germline V gene are MNHNS and SASEGT. The CDR3 covers 15 residues. DNA of the CDR3: TGTGCCAGTTCTTCCTACGGGACGGGAAACTATGGCTACACCTTC. It translates to CASSSYGTGNYGYTF.

The V call is TRBV27, the J call TRBJ2-7; D uncertain. V lost 3 bases and J 5 bases, leaving 17 bases between the germline ends. This CDR3 comprises 15 residues. Germline CDR1 reads MNHEY; CDR2 reads SMNVEV (reference sequence). The CDR3 loop is CASSFNPAVVNEQYF. In nucleotides, the CDR3 is TGTGCCAGCAGTTTTAACCCCGCAGTCGTCAACGAGCAGTACTTC.

The chain has TRBV27 and TRBJ2-7; D is uncertain. The CDR3 extends over 14 amino acids. V shed 5 bases and J shed 2 bases, with 13 bases lying between them. Germline V gives CDR1 MNHEY, CDR2 SMNVEV (reference sequence). DNA of the CDR3: TGTGCCAGCAGTCCTGCAGGTCCTGCCTACGAGCAGTACTTC. Encoded protein: CASSPAGPAYEQYF.

The genes are TRBV11-1 and TRBJ1-1; D is undetermined. Deletions cut 1 base from V and 0 bases from J, with 9 bases between. Looked up from germline, CDR1 is SGHAT and CDR2 is FQDESV (reference sequence). There are 15 residues in the CDR3. The CDR3, as DNA: TGTGCCAGCAGCTTAGAGGGCGCGATGAACACTGAAGCTTTCTTT. The encoded protein is CASSLEGAMNTEAFF.